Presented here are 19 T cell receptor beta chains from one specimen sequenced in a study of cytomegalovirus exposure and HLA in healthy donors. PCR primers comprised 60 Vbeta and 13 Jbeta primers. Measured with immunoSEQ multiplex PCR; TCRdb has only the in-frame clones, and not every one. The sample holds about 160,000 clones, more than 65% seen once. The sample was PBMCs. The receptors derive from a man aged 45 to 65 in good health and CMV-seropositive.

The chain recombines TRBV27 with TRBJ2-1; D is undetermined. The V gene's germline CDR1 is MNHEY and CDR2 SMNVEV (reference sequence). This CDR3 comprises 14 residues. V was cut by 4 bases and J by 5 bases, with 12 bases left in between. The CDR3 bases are TGTGCCAGCAGTTCGTACTCCGCGGACAATGAGCAGTTCTTC. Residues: CASSSYSADNEQFF.

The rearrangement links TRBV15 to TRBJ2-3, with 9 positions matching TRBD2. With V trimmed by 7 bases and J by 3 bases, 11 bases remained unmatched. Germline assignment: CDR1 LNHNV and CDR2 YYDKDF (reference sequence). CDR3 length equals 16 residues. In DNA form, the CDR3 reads TGTGCCACCACCAACACGTTGGGACTAGCAACAGATACGCAGTATTTT. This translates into CATTNTLGLATDTQYF.

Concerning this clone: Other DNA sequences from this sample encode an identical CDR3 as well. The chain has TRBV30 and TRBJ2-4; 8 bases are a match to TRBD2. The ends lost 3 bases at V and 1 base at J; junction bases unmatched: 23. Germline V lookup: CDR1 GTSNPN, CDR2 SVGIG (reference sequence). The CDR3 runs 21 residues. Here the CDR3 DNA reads TGTGCCTGGAGGAACCCGCGAAGAACTAGCGGCAGAGGATCGGCCAAAAACATTCAGTACTTC. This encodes CAWRNPRRTSGRGSAKNIQYF.

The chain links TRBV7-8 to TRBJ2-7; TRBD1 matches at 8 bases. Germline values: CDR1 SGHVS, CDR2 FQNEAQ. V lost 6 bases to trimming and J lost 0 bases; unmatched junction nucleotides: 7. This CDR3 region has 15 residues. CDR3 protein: CASSLTGGLSYEQYF. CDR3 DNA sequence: TGTGCCAGCAGTCTCACAGGGGGACTCTCCTACGAGCAGTACTTC.

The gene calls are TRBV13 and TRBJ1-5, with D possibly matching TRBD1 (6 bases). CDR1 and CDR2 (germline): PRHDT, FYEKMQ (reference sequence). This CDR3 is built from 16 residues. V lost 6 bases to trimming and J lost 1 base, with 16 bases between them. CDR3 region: CASSSNQGSSNQPQHF. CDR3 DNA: TGTGCCAGCAGTTCGAATCAGGGGAGCAGCAATCAGCCCCAGCATTTT.

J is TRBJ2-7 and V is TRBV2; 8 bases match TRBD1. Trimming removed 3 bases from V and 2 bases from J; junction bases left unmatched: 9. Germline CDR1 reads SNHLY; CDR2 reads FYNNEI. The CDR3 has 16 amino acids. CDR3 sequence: CASSDPRDRRTYEQYF. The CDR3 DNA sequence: TGTGCCAGCAGTGATCCTCGGGACAGGCGAACCTACGAGCAGTACTTC.

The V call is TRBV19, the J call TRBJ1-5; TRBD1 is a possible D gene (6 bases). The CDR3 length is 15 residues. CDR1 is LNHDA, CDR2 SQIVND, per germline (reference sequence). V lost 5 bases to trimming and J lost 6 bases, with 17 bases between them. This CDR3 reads CASSQRGAGVQPQHF. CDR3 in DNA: TGTGCCAGTAGTCAACGGGGGGCTGGCGTTCAGCCCCAGCATTTT.

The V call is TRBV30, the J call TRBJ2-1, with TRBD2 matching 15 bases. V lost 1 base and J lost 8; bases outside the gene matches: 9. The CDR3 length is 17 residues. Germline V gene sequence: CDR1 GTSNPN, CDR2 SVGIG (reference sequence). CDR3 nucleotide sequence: TGTGCCTGGAGTGCCCCCAGGACTAGCGGGAGGGCCGATGAGCAGTTCTTC. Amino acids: CAWSAPRTSGRADEQFF.

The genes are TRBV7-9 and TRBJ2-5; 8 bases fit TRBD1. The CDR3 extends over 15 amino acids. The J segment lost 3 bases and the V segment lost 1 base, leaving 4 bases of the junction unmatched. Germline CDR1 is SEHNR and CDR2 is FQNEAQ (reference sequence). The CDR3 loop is CASSLGTGTKETQYF. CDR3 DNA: TGTGCCAGCAGCTTAGGGACAGGGACGAAAGAGACCCAGTACTTC.

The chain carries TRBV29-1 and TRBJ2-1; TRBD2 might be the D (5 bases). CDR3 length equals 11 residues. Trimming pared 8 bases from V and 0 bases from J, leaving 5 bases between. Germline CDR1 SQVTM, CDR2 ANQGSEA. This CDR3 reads CSTSSYNEQFF. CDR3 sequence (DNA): TGCAGCACTAGCTCCTACAATGAGCAGTTCTTC.

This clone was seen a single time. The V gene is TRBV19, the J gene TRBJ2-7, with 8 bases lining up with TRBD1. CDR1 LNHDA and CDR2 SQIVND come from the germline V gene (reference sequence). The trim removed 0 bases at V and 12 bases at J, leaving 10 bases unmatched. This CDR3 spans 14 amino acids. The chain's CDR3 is CASSIDRTRQGLYF. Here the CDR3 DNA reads TGTGCCAGTAGTATAGACCGAACTCGACAGGGGCTGTACTTC.

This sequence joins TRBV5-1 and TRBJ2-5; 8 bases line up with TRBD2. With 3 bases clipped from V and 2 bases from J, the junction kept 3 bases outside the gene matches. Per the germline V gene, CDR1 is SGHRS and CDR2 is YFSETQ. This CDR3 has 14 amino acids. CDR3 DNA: TGCGCCAGCAGCTACGGGGGGGTGCAAGAGACCCAGTACTTC. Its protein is CASSYGGVQETQYF.

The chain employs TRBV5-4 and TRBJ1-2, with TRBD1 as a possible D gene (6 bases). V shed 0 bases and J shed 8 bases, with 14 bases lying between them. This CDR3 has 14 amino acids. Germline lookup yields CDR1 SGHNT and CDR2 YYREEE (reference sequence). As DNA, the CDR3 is TGTGCCAGCAGCTTGGTGCAGGGGTCGGAGGGCTACACCTTC. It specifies CASSLVQGSEGYTF.

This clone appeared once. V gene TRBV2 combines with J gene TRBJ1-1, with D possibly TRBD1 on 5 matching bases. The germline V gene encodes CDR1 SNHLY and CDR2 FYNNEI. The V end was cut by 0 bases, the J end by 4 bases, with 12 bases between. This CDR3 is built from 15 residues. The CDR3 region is CASSEARRQGTEAFF. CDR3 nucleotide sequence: TGTGCCAGCAGTGAAGCTAGAAGGCAGGGCACTGAAGCTTTCTTT.

The CDR3, as DNA: TGTGCCAGCAGCTTAGCAGGGGCTGAGTACACCGGGGAGCTGTTTTTT. Amino acid sequence: CASSLAGAEYTGELFF. V and J are TRBV11-2 and TRBJ2-2, with D possibly matching TRBD1 (6 bases). Germline V CDR1 and CDR2: SGHAT, FQNNGV. V lost 1 base and J lost 3, with 12 bases in between. The CDR3 consists of 16 residues.

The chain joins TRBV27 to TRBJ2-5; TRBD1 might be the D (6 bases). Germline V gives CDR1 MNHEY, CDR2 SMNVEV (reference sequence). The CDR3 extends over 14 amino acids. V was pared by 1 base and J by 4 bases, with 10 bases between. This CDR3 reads CASSLWGQGETQYF. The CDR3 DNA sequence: TGTGCCAGCAGTTTATGGGGACAAGGAGAGACCCAGTACTTC.

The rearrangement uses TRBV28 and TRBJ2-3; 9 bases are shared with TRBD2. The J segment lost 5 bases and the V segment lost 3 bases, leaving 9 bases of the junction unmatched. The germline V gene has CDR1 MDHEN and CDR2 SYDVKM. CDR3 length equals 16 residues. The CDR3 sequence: CASSFLAGGNQDTQYF. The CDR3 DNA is TGTGCCAGCAGTTTCCTGGCGGGGGGGAACCAAGATACGCAGTATTTT.

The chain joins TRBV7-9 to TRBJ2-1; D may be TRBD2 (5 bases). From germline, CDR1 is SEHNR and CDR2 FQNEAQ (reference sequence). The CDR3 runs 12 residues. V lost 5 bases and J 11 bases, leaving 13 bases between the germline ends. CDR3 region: CASSVRETKQFF. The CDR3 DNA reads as TGTGCCAGCAGCGTGAGGGAGACTAAGCAGTTCTTC.

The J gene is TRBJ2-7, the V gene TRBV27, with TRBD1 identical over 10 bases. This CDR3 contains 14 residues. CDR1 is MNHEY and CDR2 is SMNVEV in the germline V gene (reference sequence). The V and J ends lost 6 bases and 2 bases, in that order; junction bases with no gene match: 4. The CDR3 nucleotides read TGTGCCAGCAGGCCGGGACAGGGGCCCTACGAGCAGTACTTC. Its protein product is CASRPGQGPYEQYF.